This T cell receptor beta chain is from a study of CD8 T cells in ankylosing spondylitis. The authors made TCR beta libraries by quantitative 5'-RACE with molecular barcodes. Each CDR3 protein is one row after TCRdb ran MiXCR on the 5' RACE reads. The sample has 90,000 to 100,000 distinct CDR3 sequences, roughly 8.3% seen once; the top ten hold nearly 10%. In this sample, this clonotype turned up many times. Germline values: CDR1 SGHKS, CDR2 YYEKEE (reference sequence). The CDR3 has 14 residues. Trimming removed 5 bases at V and 2 bases at J, with 12 bases between. This chain connects TRBV5-5 to TRBJ2-3, with a possible D match to TRBD2 (5 bases). Sequencing was done on a sample of blood, either unsorted or a sorted T cell fraction (not recorded which). The clonotype comes from a male donor with ankylosing spondylitis or in good health (not recorded which). The CDR3 sequence is CASSPGRDTDTQYF. For the CDR3, the DNA is TGTGCCAGCAGTCCGGGCCGGGACACAGATACGCAGTATTTT. Variable domain in full (rest from reference TRBV5-5 and TRBJ2-3): DAGVTQSPTHLIKTRGQQVTLRCSPISGHKSVSWYQQVLGQGPQFIFQYYEKEERGRGNFPDRFSARQFPNYSSELNVNALLLGDSALYLCASSPGRDTDTQYFGPGTRLTVL.